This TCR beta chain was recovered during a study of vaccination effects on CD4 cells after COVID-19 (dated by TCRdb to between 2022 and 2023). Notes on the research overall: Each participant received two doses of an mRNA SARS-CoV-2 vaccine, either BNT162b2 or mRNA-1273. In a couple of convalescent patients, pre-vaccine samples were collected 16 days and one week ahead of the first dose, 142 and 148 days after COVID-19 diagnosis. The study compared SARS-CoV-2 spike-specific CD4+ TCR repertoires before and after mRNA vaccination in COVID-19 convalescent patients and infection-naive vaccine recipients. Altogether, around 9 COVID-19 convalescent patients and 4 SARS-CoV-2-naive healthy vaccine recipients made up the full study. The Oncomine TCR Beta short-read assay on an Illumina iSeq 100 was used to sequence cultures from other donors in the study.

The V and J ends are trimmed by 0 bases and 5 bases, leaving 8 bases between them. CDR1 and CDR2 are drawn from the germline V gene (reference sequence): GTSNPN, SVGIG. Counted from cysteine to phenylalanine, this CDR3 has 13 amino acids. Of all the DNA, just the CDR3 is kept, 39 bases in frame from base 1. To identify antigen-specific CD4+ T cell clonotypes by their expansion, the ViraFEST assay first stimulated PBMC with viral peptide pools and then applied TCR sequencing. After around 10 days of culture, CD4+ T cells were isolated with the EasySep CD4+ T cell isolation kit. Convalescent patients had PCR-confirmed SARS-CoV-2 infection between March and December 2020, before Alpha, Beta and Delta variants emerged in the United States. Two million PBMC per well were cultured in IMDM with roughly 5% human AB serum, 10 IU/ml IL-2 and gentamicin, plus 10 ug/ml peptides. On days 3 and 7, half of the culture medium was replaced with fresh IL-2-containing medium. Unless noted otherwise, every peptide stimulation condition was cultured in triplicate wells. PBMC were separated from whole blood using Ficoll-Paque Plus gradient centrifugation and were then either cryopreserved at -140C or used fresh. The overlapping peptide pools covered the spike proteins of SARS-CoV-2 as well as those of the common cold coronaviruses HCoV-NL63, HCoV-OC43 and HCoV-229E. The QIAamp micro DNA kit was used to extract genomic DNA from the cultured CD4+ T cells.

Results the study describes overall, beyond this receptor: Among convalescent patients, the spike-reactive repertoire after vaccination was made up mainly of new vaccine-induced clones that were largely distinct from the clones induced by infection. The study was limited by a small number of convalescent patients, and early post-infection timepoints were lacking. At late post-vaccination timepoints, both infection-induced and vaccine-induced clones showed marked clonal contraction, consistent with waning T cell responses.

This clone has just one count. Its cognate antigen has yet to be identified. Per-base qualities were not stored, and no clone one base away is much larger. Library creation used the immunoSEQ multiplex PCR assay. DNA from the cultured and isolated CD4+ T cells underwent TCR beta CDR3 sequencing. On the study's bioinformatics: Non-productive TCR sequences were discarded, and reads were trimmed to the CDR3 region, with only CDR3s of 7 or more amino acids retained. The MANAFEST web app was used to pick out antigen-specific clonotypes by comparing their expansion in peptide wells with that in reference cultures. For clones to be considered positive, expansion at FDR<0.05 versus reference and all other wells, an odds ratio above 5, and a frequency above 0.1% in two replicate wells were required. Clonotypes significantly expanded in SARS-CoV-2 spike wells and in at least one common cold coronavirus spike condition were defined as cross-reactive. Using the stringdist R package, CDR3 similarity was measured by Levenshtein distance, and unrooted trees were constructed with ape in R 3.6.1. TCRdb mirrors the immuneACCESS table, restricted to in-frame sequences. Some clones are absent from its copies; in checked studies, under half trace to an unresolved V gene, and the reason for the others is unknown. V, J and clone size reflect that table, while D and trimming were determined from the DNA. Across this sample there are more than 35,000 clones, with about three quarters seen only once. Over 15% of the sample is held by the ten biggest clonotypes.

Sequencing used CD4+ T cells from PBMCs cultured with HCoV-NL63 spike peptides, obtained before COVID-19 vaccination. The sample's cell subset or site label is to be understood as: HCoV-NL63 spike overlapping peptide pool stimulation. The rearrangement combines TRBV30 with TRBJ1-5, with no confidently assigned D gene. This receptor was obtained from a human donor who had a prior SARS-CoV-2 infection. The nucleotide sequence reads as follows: TGTGCCTGGAGTGTAGTTTTAGATCAGCCCCAGCATTTT. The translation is CAWSVVLDQPQHF.